This T cell receptor beta chain is from a study of control samples from healthy donors and cancer patients. The protocol was immunoSEQ multiplex PCR, while the TCRdb copy is restricted to in-frame clones and leaves out a portion. Of 90,000 to 150,000 clones listed, 88% are singletons. The V gene's germline CDR1 is LNHDA and CDR2 SQIVND (reference sequence). The CDR3 consists of 14 residues. The V segment lost 8 bases and the J segment 5 bases; nucleotides outside the gene matches: 9. V is TRBV19 and J is TRBJ1-2, with TRBD1 matching 9 bases. The sequence was obtained from a man in his forties in good health. Source material: blood. DNA of the CDR3: TGTGCCAGTCGGACGGACAGGGGAAGGTATGGCTACACCTTC. Protein: CASRTDRGRYGYTF.